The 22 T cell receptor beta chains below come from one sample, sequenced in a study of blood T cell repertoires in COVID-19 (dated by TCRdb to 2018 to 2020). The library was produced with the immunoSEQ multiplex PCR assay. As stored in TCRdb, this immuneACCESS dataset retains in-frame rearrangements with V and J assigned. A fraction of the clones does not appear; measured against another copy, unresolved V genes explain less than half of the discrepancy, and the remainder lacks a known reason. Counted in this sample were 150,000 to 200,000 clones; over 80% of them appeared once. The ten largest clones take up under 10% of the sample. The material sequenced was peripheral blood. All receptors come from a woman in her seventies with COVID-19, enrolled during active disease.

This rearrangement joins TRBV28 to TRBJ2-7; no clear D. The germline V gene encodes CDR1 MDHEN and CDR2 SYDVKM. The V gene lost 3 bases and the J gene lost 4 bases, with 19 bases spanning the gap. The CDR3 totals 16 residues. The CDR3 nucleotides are TGTGCCAGCAGTTTCAATTTTTTGAGCAGGAAATACGAGCAGTACTTC. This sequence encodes CASSFNFLSRKYEQYF.

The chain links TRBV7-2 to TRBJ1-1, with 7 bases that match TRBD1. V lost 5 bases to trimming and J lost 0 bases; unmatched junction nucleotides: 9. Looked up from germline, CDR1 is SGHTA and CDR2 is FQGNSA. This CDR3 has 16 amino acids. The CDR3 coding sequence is TGTGCCAGCAGCCATCCACGACAGGGAGTGAACACTGAAGCTTTCTTT. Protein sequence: CASSHPRQGVNTEAFF.

CDR3 in DNA: TGTGCCAGCAGCCCAAAGGCGGGAGGGACGTACTACGAGCAGTACTTC. Translating it yields CASSPKAGGTYYEQYF. The V gene is TRBV7-6, the J gene TRBJ2-7, with TRBD2 identical over 9 bases. J was trimmed by 3 bases and V by 5 bases; bases with no gene match: 11. CDR3 length: 16 residues. CDR1 and CDR2 from the germline V gene are SGHVS and FNYEAQ.

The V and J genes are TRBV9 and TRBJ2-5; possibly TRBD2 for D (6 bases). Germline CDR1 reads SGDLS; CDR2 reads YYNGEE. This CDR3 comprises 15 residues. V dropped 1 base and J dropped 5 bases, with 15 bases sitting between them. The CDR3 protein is CASSVNGIGGETQYF. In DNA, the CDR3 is TGTGCCAGCAGCGTAAACGGGATTGGAGGGGAGACCCAGTACTTC. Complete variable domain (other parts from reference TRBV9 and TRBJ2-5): DSGVTQTPKHLITATGQRVTLRCSPRSGDLSVYWYQQSLDQGLQFLIQYYNGEERAKGNILERFSAQQFPDLHSELNLSSLELGDSALYFCASSVNGIGGETQYFGPGTRLLVL.

CDR3 nucleotide sequence: TGTGCCAGCAGCTCTTCCAGGGAAGATGGCTACACCTTC. This gives the protein CASSSSREDGYTF. The rearrangement uses TRBV7-3 and TRBJ1-2, with a possible D match to TRBD1 (5 bases). Germline V gene sequence: CDR1 SGHTA, CDR2 FQGTGA. The CDR3 sequence is 13 residues long. The V gene lost 4 bases and the J gene lost 6 bases, with 12 bases spanning the gap.

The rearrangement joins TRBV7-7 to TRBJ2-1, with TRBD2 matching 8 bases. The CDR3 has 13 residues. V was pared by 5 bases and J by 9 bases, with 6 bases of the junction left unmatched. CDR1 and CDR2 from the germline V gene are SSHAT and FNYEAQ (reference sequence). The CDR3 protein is CASSPQLAGEQFF. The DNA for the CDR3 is TGTGCCAGCAGCCCGCAGCTAGCGGGTGAGCAGTTCTTC.

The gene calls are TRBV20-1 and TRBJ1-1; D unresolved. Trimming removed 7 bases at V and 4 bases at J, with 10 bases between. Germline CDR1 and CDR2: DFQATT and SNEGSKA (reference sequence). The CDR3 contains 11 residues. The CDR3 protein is CSVARSTEAFF. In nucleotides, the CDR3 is TGCAGTGTAGCGAGGTCCACTGAAGCTTTCTTT.

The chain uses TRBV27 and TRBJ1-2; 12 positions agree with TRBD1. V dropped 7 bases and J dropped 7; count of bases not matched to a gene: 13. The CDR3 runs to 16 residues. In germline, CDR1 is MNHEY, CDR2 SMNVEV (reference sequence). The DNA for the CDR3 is TGTGCCAGCACCCCCCTTATTGGGACAGGGGGCGTTGGCTACACCTTC. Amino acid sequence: CASTPLIGTGGVGYTF.

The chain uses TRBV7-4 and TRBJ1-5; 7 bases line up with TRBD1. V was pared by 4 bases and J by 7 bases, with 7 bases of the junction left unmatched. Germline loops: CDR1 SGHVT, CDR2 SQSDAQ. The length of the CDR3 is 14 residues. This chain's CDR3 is CASSSRGREQPQHF. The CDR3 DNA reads TGTGCCAGCAGCTCGAGGGGGCGAGAACAGCCCCAGCATTTT.

The CDR3 is CASSLREIDEQFF. CDR3 nucleotide sequence: TGTGCCAGCAGCTTACGGGAAATCGATGAGCAGTTCTTC. The chain carries TRBV7-3 and TRBJ2-1; the D gene is possibly TRBD2 (5 bases). V dropped 2 bases and J dropped 8 bases, with 10 bases sitting between them. This CDR3 comprises 13 residues. The germline V gene has CDR1 SGHTA and CDR2 FQGTGA. Full variable domain (remainder filled in from reference TRBV7-3 and TRBJ2-1): GAGVSQTPSNKVTEKGKYVELRCDPISGHTALYWYRQSLGQGPEFLIYFQGTGAADDSGLPNDRFFAVRPEGSVSTLKIQRTERGDSAVYLCASSLREIDEQFFGPGTRLTVL.

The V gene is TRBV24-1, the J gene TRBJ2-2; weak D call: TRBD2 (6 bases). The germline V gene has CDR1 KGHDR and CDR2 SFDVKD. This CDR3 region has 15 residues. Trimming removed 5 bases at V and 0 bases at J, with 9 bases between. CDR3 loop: CATSADYANTGELFF. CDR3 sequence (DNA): TGTGCCACCAGTGCGGACTACGCGAACACCGGGGAGCTGTTTTTT.

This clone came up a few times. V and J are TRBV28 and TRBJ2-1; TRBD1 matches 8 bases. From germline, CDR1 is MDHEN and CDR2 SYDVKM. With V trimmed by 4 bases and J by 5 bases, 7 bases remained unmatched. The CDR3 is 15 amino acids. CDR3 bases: TGTGCCAGCAGTTCCCCCTGGACAGGGAACAATGAGCAGTTCTTC. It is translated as CASSSPWTGNNEQFF.

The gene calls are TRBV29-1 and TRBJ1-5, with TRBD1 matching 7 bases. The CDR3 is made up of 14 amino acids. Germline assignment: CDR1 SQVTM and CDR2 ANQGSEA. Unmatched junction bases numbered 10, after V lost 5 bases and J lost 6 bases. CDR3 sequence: CSVRQGARGQPQHF. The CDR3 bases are TGCAGCGTTCGACAGGGTGCAAGGGGTCAGCCCCAGCATTTT.

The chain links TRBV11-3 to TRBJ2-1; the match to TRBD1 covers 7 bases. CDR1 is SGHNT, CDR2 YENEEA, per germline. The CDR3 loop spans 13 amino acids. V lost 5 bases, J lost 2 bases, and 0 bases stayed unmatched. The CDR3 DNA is TGTGCCAGCAGCGACAGGGCCTACAATGAGCAGTTCTTC. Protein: CASSDRAYNEQFF.

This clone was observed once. CDR3 loop: CASSQADRVRETQYF. In nucleotides, the CDR3 is TGCGCCAGCAGCCAAGCCGACAGGGTAAGGGAGACCCAGTACTTC. The V and J genes are TRBV4-1 and TRBJ2-5; 7 bases are a match to TRBD1. The CDR3 covers 15 residues. CDR1 is MGHRA, CDR2 YSYEKL, per germline. With 1 base clipped from V and 5 bases from J, the junction kept 7 bases outside the gene matches.

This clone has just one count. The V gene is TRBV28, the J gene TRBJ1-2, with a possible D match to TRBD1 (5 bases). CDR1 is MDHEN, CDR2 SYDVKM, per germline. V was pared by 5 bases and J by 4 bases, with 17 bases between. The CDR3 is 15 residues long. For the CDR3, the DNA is TGTGCCAGCAGTCCCCGACAGCAAACCCCCTATGGCTACACCTTC. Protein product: CASSPRQQTPYGYTF.

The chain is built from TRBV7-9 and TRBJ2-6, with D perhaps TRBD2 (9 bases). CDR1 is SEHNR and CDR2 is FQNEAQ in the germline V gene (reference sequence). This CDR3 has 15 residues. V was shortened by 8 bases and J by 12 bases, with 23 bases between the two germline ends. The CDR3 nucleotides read TGTGCCAGCGCTGGCCTAGCGGGGACAGGTAGCGTCCTGACTTTC. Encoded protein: CASAGLAGTGSVLTF.

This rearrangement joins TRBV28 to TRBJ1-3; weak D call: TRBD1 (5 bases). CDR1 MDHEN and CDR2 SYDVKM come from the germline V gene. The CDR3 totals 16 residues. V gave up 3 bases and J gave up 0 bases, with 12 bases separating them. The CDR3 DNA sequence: TGTGCCAGCAGTTTTGGGGGGACGGGCTCTGGAAACACCATATATTTT. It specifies CASSFGGTGSGNTIYF.

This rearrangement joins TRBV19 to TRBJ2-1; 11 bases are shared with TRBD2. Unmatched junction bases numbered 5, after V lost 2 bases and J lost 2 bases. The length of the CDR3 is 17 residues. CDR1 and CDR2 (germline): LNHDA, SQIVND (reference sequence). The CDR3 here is CASSIWGLAETYNEQFF. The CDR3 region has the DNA TGTGCCAGTAGTATATGGGGACTAGCGGAAACCTACAATGAGCAGTTCTTC.

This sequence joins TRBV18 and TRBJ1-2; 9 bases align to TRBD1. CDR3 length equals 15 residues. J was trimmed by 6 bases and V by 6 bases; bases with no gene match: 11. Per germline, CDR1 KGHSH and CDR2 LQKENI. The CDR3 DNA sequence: TGTGCCAGCTCCCTAAGCACAGGGGGCGCTGATGGCTACACCTTC. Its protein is CASSLSTGGADGYTF.

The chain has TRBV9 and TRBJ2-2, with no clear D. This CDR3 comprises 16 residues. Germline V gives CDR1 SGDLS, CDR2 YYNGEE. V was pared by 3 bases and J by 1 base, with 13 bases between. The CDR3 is CASSAQLDLNTGELFF. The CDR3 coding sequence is TGTGCCAGCAGCGCCCAGCTAGATTTGAACACCGGGGAGCTGTTTTTT.

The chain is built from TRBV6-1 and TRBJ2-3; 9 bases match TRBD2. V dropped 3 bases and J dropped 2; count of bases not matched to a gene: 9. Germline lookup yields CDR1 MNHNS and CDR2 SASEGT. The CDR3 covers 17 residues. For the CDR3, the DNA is TGTGCCAGCAGTGATGCTTGGACTAGCGATTTCACAGATACGCAGTATTTT. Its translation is CASSDAWTSDFTDTQYF.